This T cell receptor beta chain comes out of a study of blood T cell repertoires in COVID-19. Study in general: T cells, B-cell-depleted T cells, or PBMCs provided the cDNA or gDNA that served as material.

As processed by the authors: Amplifying reference gene primers gave estimates of nucleated cell counts. Sequenced by immunoSEQ multiplex PCR; TCRdb stores in-frame clones only, minus some. The DNA gave D and trimming, while V, J and clone size come from that table. This table has about 95,000 clones, around 86% appearing once. Germline CDR1 SGHNT, CDR2 YENEEA. Trimming took 5 bases from V and 7 from J; bases not matched to a gene: 2. CDR3 length: 13 residues. This chain joins TRBV11-3 and TRBJ2-1, with 10 bases lining up with TRBD2. Sequencing was carried out using peripheral blood. The TCR originated in a man in his sixties with COVID-19, enrolled during active disease. The CDR3 DNA is TGTGCCAGCAGCAGGACTAGCGGAAATGAGCAGTTCTTC. Translation: CASSRTSGNEQFF.